The 19 T cell receptor beta chains below were found in one sample sequenced in a study of T cells in Graves' hyperthyroidism and ophthalmopathy. Using RNA transcripts as the source, TCR beta CDR3 regions were amplified. First-round RT-PCR with HTBI primers amplified the TCR CDR3 region. TCRdb passed the multiplex PCR reads through MiXCR, listing each CDR3 protein once. The table has over 200,000 distinct CDR3 sequences, over 15% seen once. The sequenced sample consisted of blood. The receptors here all came from a man over 45 with Graves' hyperthyroidism.

Regarding this clonotype: It may be a read error: a sequence one base away is much more abundant. The chain has TRBV6-5 and TRBJ2-5; 7 nucleotides agree with TRBD1. The V segment lost 4 bases and the J segment 3 bases; nucleotides outside the gene matches: 5. The CDR3 spans 14 residues. From germline, CDR1 is MNHEY and CDR2 SVGAGI. The CDR3 is CASSSPGQKETQYF. The CDR3 coding sequence is TGTGCCAGCAGTTCCCCGGGACAGAAAGAGACCCAGTACTTC.

The V gene is TRBV12-3 or TRBV12-4, the J gene TRBJ2-1; D perhaps matches TRBD2 (6 bases). Trimming cost V 6 bases and J 15 bases, with 18 bases left between them. The CDR3 extends over 12 amino acids. Here the CDR3 DNA reads TGTGCCAGCAGCCCGGGAACGGGAGAATGGTTCTTC. This gives the protein CASSPGTGEWFF.

This clonotype was observed many times. J is TRBJ2-7 and V is TRBV12-3 or TRBV12-4; 7 nucleotides agree with TRBD2. The V segment lost 6 bases and the J segment 4 bases; nucleotides outside the gene matches: 9. The CDR3 consists of 14 residues. The CDR3 is CASRPLSSGYEQYF. The DNA for the CDR3 is TGTGCCAGCAGGCCACTTTCTAGCGGTTACGAGCAGTACTTC.

This clonotype occurred many times. This chain joins TRBV2 and TRBJ2-7; tentatively, D is TRBD2 (5 bases). Per germline, CDR1 SNHLY and CDR2 FYNNEI. The germline V and J ends were trimmed by 2 bases and 4 bases, with 12 bases remaining between them. This CDR3 comprises 14 residues. The CDR3, as DNA: TGTGCCAGCAGTGAATTTGAATCGGGATACGAGCAGTACTTC. Amino acids: CASSEFESGYEQYF.

This clonotype was recorded a few times. The V and J genes are TRBV6-5 and TRBJ2-1; either TRBD1 or TRBD2 may fit D (5 bases each). The CDR3 is 13 residues long. V lost 4 bases to trimming and J lost 9 bases, with 13 bases between them. Looked up from germline, CDR1 is MNHEY and CDR2 is SVGAGI. The CDR3 is CASSSTSGSEQFF. DNA of the CDR3: TGTGCCAGCAGTTCCACTTCAGGGAGTGAGCAGTTCTTC.

This clonotype was counted only a few times. The genes are TRBV7-8 and TRBJ1-5; D perhaps matches TRBD1 (6 bases). Germline V lookup: CDR1 SGHVS, CDR2 FQNEAQ. Between the trimmed V and J ends, which lost 5 bases and 9 bases, there was a span of 17 bases. The CDR3 totals 14 residues. The DNA of the CDR3 is TGTGCCAGCAGCACCCGGGACATCTATTTGCCCCAGCATTTT. Translated, it gives CASSTRDIYLPQHF.

At least ten counts were recorded for this clonotype. J is TRBJ2-2 and V is TRBV10-1; D unresolved. The V and J ends lost 3 bases and 6 bases respectively, with 5 bases between them. The CDR3 totals 12 residues. Germline assignment: CDR1 WNHNN and CDR2 SYGVQD (reference sequence). Here the CDR3 reads CASSDESGELFF. DNA of the CDR3: TGCGCCAGCAGTGATGAGTCCGGGGAGCTGTTTTTT.

Comment on this clonotype: This may come from a read error, since a much larger clone is one base off. The chain carries TRBV28 and TRBJ2-3; the D gene is possibly TRBD1 (6 bases). There are 17 residues in the CDR3. Germline V gene data show CDR1 as MDHEN and CDR2 as SYDVKM. CDR3 loop: CTSSHLPAGASTDTQYF. The CDR3 DNA reads TGTACCAGCAGTCACCTCCCGGCAGGGGCGAGCACAGATACGCAGTATTTT.

This clonotype has ten or more counts. The V and J genes are TRBV3-1 and TRBJ2-7; 7 bases are shared with TRBD1. The CDR3 length is 14 residues. Looked up from germline, CDR1 is LGHDT and CDR2 is YNNKEL (reference sequence). The V segment lost 4 bases and the J segment 2 bases; nucleotides outside the gene matches: 5. DNA for the CDR3: TGTGCCAGCAGCCCTAGGGACAGAGCCTACGAGCAGTACTTC. Translation gives CASSPRDRAYEQYF.

V is TRBV28 and J is TRBJ1-2, with D possibly TRBD1 on 6 matching bases. The CDR3 consists of 16 residues. Trimming cost V 6 bases and J 3 bases, with 20 bases left between them. CDR1 MDHEN and CDR2 SYDVKM come from the germline V gene. CDR3 DNA: TGTGCCAGCAGGCCGGCCCCGTGGGGGCGGGACTATGGCTACACCTTC. The encoded protein is CASRPAPWGRDYGYTF.

The table lists this clonotype with a few counts. The J gene is TRBJ2-7, the V gene TRBV5-1, with D uncertain. The germline gives CDR1 SGHRS, CDR2 YFSETQ. The V and J ends lost 2 bases and 6 bases respectively, with 15 bases between them. The CDR3 length is 14 residues. The CDR3 loop reads CASSLTVTSVEQYF. The CDR3 nucleotides are TGCGCCAGCAGCTTAACTGTGACATCTGTCGAGCAGTACTTC. Full variable domain (outside the CDR3, taken from reference TRBV5-1 and TRBJ2-7): KAGVTQTPRYLIKTRGQQVTLSCSPISGHRSVSWYQQTPGQGLQFLFEYFSETQRNKGNFPGRFSGRQFSNSRSEMNVSTLELGDSALYLCASSLTVTSVEQYFGPGTRLTVT.

This clonotype turned up a few times. A much larger clone differs by one base, so this may be a read error. The CDR3 spells CASSLMGLVLSDTQYF. The DNA of the CDR3 is TGTGCCAGCAGTTTAATGGGACTAGTATTATCAGATACGCAGTATTTT. The chain is built from TRBV27 and TRBJ2-3, with 8 bases identical to TRBD2. The germline V gene encodes CDR1 MNHEY and CDR2 SMNVEV (reference sequence). Unmatched junction bases numbered 8, after V lost 2 bases and J lost 4 bases. This CDR3 contains 16 residues.

This clonotype was seen repeatedly, ten times or more. This chain uses TRBV11-2 with TRBJ2-1; D ambiguous. This CDR3 is 14 amino acids long. CDR1 and CDR2 (germline): SGHAT, FQNNGV. V lost 5 bases and J lost 9, with 17 bases in between. The CDR3: CASSAGPYPTEQFF. CDR3 nucleotides: TGTGCCAGCAGCGCCGGCCCCTATCCCACTGAGCAGTTCTTC.

The gene calls are TRBV6-2 or TRBV6-3 and TRBJ2-1; 9 bases are shared with TRBD2. This CDR3 has 18 amino acids. CDR1 is MNHEY, CDR2 SVGEGT, per germline. V was pared by 3 bases and J by 5 bases, with 14 bases of the junction left unmatched. The CDR3 nucleotides are TGTGCCAGCAGTTATGGTAGCGGGAGTCTGGGGGCTCACAATGAGCAGTTCTTC. Its translation is CASSYGSGSLGAHNEQFF.

This clonotype was found many times. This chain joins TRBV11-2 and TRBJ2-2; D remains unclear. Trimming stripped 3 bases from V and 1 base from J, with 9 bases between. The CDR3 consists of 15 residues. The germline gives CDR1 SGHAT, CDR2 FQNNGV. CDR3 amino acids: CASSFFSRNTGELFF. The CDR3 nucleotides read TGTGCCAGCAGCTTCTTTTCCAGGAACACCGGGGAGCTGTTTTTT. Together with reference TRBV11-2 and TRBJ2-2, the CDR3 gives the full variable domain: EAGVAQSPRYKIIEKRQSVAFWCNPISGHATLYWYQQILGQGPKLLIQFQNNGVVDDSQLPKDRFSAERLKGVDSTLKIQPAKLEDSAVYLCASSFFSRNTGELFFGEGSRLTVL.

This clonotype has more than one count but fewer than ten. J is TRBJ2-7 and V is TRBV6-2 or TRBV6-3; unclear D gene. Germline CDR1 and CDR2: MNHEY and SVGEGT. The germline V and J ends were trimmed by 0 bases and 4 bases, with 4 bases remaining between them. This CDR3 has 12 residues. CDR3 nucleotide sequence: TGTGCCAGCAGTTACTCCCAGTACGAGCAGTACTTC. This translates into CASSYSQYEQYF.

The genes are TRBV29-1 and TRBJ2-1, with D uncertain. Trimming shortened V by 5 bases and J by 8 bases, and 10 bases separated the two germline ends. Germline CDR1 is SQVTM and CDR2 is ANQGSEA. The CDR3 is made up of 11 amino acids. The CDR3 loop is CSVLSVHEQFF. CDR3 DNA sequence: TGCAGCGTTCTATCGGTACATGAGCAGTTCTTC.

This clonotype was recorded many times. J is TRBJ1-2 and V is TRBV4-1; TRBD1 is a possible D gene (5 bases). Trimming removed 1 base at V and 8 bases at J, with 14 bases between. The CDR3 has 14 amino acids. Germline-derived CDR1 and CDR2 are MGHRA and YSYEKL. The CDR3 here is CASSQGGGYLGYTF. CDR3 nucleotide sequence: TGCGCCAGCAGCCAAGGGGGGGGGTATCTCGGCTACACCTTC.

This clonotype was observed many times. The DNA for the CDR3 is TGTGCCAGCAGCCAAGGGACAGGGGGCATTCGGAACACTGAAGCTTTCTTT. Translated: CASSQGTGGIRNTEAFF. This chain joins TRBV7-2 and TRBJ1-1, with 12 bases lining up with TRBD1. J was trimmed by 1 base and V by 5 bases; bases with no gene match: 8. CDR3 size: 17 residues. Germline CDR1 is SGHTA and CDR2 is FQGNSA.